This entry describes one T cell receptor (beta chain). V lost 3 bases and J 4 bases, leaving 9 bases between the germline ends. The CDR3 sequence is 13 residues long. In germline, CDR1 is KGHSH, CDR2 LQKENI. How the authors handled the data: Amplified reference gene primers provided the basis for estimating nucleated cell counts. Sequenced by immunoSEQ multiplex PCR; TCRdb stores in-frame clones only, minus some. That table furnishes V, J and clone size, whereas the DNA furnished D and trimming. This sample has 120,000 or so clones, with around 80% found just once. This record comes from a study of blood T cell repertoires in COVID-19.

The source is a woman in her fifties or sixties with acute or convalescent COVID-19. The rearrangement joins TRBV18 to TRBJ1-1; D ambiguous. The sample consisted of peripheral blood. CDR3 protein: CASSPDMSTEAFF. CDR3 in DNA: TGTGCCAGCTCACCCGACATGTCCACTGAAGCTTTCTTT. The full variable domain, rest sourced from reference TRBV18 and TRBJ1-1, is NAGVMQNPRHLVRRRGQEARLRCSPMKGHSHVYWYRQLPEEGLKFMVYLQKENIIDESGMPKERFSAEFPKEGPSILRIQQVVRGDSAAYFCASSPDMSTEAFFGQGTRLTVV.